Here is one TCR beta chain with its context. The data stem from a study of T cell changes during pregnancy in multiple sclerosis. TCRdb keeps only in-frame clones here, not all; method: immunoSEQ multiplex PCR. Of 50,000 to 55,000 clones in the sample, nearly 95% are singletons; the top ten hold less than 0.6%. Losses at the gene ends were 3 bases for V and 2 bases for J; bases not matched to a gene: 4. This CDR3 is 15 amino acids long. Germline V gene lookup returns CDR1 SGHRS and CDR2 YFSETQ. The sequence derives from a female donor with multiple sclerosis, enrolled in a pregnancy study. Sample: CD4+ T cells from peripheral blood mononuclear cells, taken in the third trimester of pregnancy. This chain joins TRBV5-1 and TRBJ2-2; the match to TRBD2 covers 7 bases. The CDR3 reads CASSSGGRNTGELFF. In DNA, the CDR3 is TGCGCCAGCAGCTCCGGGGGGAGAAACACCGGGGAGCTGTTTTTT.